The next 23 T cell receptor beta chains were all read from a single sample in a study of blood T cell repertoires in COVID-19. The method was immunoSEQ multiplex PCR; TCRdb's version includes in-frame clones alone and lacks a portion of them. The table includes approximately 140,000 clones, roughly 87% detected once. Sequenced: PBMCs or T cells enriched from blood (not recorded which). The receptors were gathered from a woman aged 40 to 50 who had been exposed to COVID-19.

This chain joins TRBV6-5 and TRBJ1-5; D gene ambiguous. V lost 8 bases and J 7 bases, leaving 12 bases between the germline ends. Germline CDR1 is MNHEY and CDR2 is SVGAGI. The CDR3 has 12 residues. CDR3 loop: CASGPPGQPQHF. Here the CDR3 DNA reads TGTGCCAGCGGCCCTCCCGGGCAGCCCCAGCATTTT.

The rearrangement links TRBV5-1 to TRBJ2-3; 11 nucleotides line up with TRBD2. Germline V gene lookup returns CDR1 SGHRS and CDR2 YFSETQ. V lost 0 bases, J lost 0 bases, and 6 bases stayed unmatched. This CDR3 has 18 amino acids. The CDR3 nucleotides are TGCGCCAGCAGCTTGGTCCCGACTAGCGGGATCAGCACAGATACGCAGTATTTT. Its protein is CASSLVPTSGISTDTQYF.

In its sample, this clone was seen once. At the DNA level, this CDR3 is encoded by other sequences in the same sample as well. The J gene is TRBJ2-7, the V gene TRBV4-1, with 7 nucleotides matching TRBD1. Germline V lookup: CDR1 MGHRA, CDR2 YSYEKL. Unmatched junction bases numbered 3, after V lost 2 bases and J lost 2 bases. The CDR3 contains 14 residues. The CDR3: CASSQPGQTYEQYF. The CDR3 nucleotides read TGCGCCAGCAGCCAACCGGGACAGACCTACGAGCAGTACTTC.

The chain couples TRBV7-9 to TRBJ1-6; D gene uncertain. The germline V gene encodes CDR1 SEHNR and CDR2 FQNEAQ (reference sequence). This CDR3 contains 14 residues. V was trimmed by 3 bases and J by 8 bases, leaving 11 bases between them. The CDR3: CASSLASSHSPLHF. In DNA, the CDR3 is TGTGCCAGCAGCTTGGCCAGTTCCCATTCACCCCTCCACTTT.

This chain joins TRBV5-1 and TRBJ2-6; 11 bases line up with TRBD2. The CDR3 spans 19 residues. The trim removed 0 bases at V and 2 bases at J, leaving 7 bases unmatched. Germline V CDR1 and CDR2: SGHRS, YFSETQ. DNA for the CDR3: TGCGCCAGCAGCTTGGTGGGGACTAGCGGTGGGACTGGGGCCAACGTCCTGACTTTC. Amino acids: CASSLVGTSGGTGANVLTF.

V gene TRBV7-2 combines with J gene TRBJ1-2, with D possibly matching TRBD1 (5 bases). The CDR3 is made up of 13 amino acids. V lost 6 bases and J lost 6, with 14 bases in between. Germline CDR1 and CDR2: SGHTA and FQGNSA. CDR3 sequence: CASSRTRGDGYTF. CDR3 DNA sequence: TGTGCCAGCAGTAGGACGCGGGGGGATGGCTACACCTTC. Full variable domain (rest looked up from reference TRBV7-2 and TRBJ1-2): GAGVSQSPSNKVTEKGKDVELRCDPISGHTALYWYRQSLGQGLEFLIYFQGNSAPDKSGLPSDRFSAERTGGSVSTLTIQRTQQEDSAVYLCASSRTRGDGYTFGSGTRLTVV.

This clone came up many times. The chain is built from TRBV9 and TRBJ1-6; TRBD1 is a possible D gene (5 bases). This CDR3 contains 15 residues. Germline V gives CDR1 SGDLS, CDR2 YYNGEE. Trimming pared 0 bases from V and 7 bases from J, leaving 11 bases between. The CDR3, as DNA: TGTGCCAGCAGCGTAGATGCGGGGGAAAATTCACCCCTCCACTTT. This sequence encodes CASSVDAGENSPLHF. The complete variable domain, with remaining parts taken from reference TRBV9 and TRBJ1-6, reads DSGVTQTPKHLITATGQRVTLRCSPRSGDLSVYWYQQSLDQGLQFLIQYYNGEERAKGNILERFSAQQFPDLHSELNLSSLELGDSALYFCASSVDAGENSPLHFGNGTRLTVT.

J is TRBJ2-7 and V is TRBV27; 16 positions agree with TRBD2. CDR1 and CDR2 from the germline V gene are MNHEY and SMNVEV (reference sequence). The trim removed 5 bases at V and 3 bases at J, leaving 7 bases unmatched. The CDR3 is 17 amino acids. The CDR3 DNA reads TGTGCCAGCAGTCCTCCGGGACTAGCGGGAGGGTTCTACGAGCAGTACTTC. Translation gives CASSPPGLAGGFYEQYF.

This rearrangement joins TRBV19 to TRBJ1-5; possible D gene TRBD1, 5 bases. This CDR3 is 14 amino acids long. Trimming shortened V by 3 bases and J by 5 bases, and 11 bases separated the two germline ends. The V gene's germline CDR1 is LNHDA and CDR2 SQIVND (reference sequence). The CDR3 bases are TGTGCCAGTAGTATCCCGGCAGGGTATCAGCCCCAGCATTTT. This encodes CASSIPAGYQPQHF.

This chain connects TRBV29-1 to TRBJ1-1; D is possibly TRBD1 (6 bases). V lost 3 bases and J lost 4, with 15 bases in between. CDR3 length equals 14 residues. Germline assignment: CDR1 SQVTM and CDR2 ANQGSEA. DNA of the CDR3: TGCAGCGTTGATCCTCAACAGGGCTTCACTGAAGCTTTCTTT. It translates to CSVDPQQGFTEAFF.

The rearrangement links TRBV19 to TRBJ1-5, with no clear D. The CDR3 contains 12 residues. Looked up from germline, CDR1 is LNHDA and CDR2 is SQIVND (reference sequence). V gave up 8 bases and J gave up 7 bases, with 12 bases separating them. The CDR3 nucleotides read TGTGCCAGTCACGCGGTTAACCAGCCCCAGCATTTT. It is translated as CASHAVNQPQHF. Full variable domain (outside the CDR3, taken from reference TRBV19 and TRBJ1-5): DGGITQSPKYLFRKEGQNVTLSCEQNLNHDAMYWYRQDPGQGLRLIYYSQIVNDFQKGDIAEGYSVSREKKESFPLTVTSAQKNPTAFYLCASHAVNQPQHFGDGTRLSIL.

As concerns this clone: The junction departs from germline at one end; a sequencing error may be responsible. The J gene is TRBJ2-7, the V gene TRBV5-1; 8 bases line up with TRBD1. From germline, CDR1 is SGHRS and CDR2 YFSETQ. The CDR3 extends over 15 amino acids. CDR3 nucleotide sequence: TGCGCCAGCAGCTTGGAGTCCGGGACAGGCGACCTAAGGGCCTTC. Residues: CASSLESGTGDLRAF.

This sequence joins TRBV20-1 and TRBJ2-3; 10 positions agree with TRBD2. This CDR3 has 16 residues. In germline, CDR1 is DFQATT, CDR2 SNEGSKA (reference sequence). After removal of 3 bases from V and 4 bases from J, the junction contained 10 bases not matched to a gene. CDR3 nucleotide sequence: TGCAGTGCTAGTGCCGCACTAGCGGGAAGTGCAGATACGCAGTATTTT. Its protein product is CSASAALAGSADTQYF.

This clone was observed once. V usage is TRBV19 and J usage is TRBJ2-6; 10 bases align to TRBD1. The CDR3 runs to 18 residues. Germline assignment: CDR1 LNHDA and CDR2 SQIVND (reference sequence). V gave up 5 bases and J gave up 1 base; unmatched junction bases: 8. The CDR3 loop is CASSFMGTGESGANVLTF. The CDR3 DNA reads as TGTGCCAGTAGTTTTATGGGGACAGGGGAATCTGGGGCCAACGTCCTGACTTTC.

This chain connects TRBV28 to TRBJ2-1; TRBD2 agrees at 11 bases. V was pared by 5 bases and J by 4 bases, with 4 bases of the junction left unmatched. The CDR3 runs to 15 residues. CDR1 MDHEN and CDR2 SYDVKM come from the germline V gene. For the CDR3, the DNA is TGTGCCAGCAGTCGGACTAGCGGGTATTACAATGAGCAGTTCTTC. This translates into CASSRTSGYYNEQFF.

There are a few counts of this clone. The chain recombines TRBV6-2 or TRBV6-3 with TRBJ2-7; D not resolved. Germline V gives CDR1 MNHEY, CDR2 SVGEGT. With 2 bases removed from V and 7 bases from J, the gap between germline ends came to 15 bases. The CDR3 is made up of 14 amino acids. This CDR3 reads CASSYTALSREQYF. The CDR3 nucleotides are TGTGCCAGCAGTTACACGGCCCTCAGCAGGGAGCAGTACTTC.

The chain is built from TRBV5-6 and TRBJ2-7, with 7 bases identical to TRBD1. The CDR3 consists of 13 residues. Losses at the gene ends were 4 bases for V and 5 bases for J; bases not matched to a gene: 6. CDR1 is SGHDT, CDR2 YYEEEE, per germline. The CDR3 coding sequence is TGTGCCAGCAGCGGGACAGTTCCCCACGAGCAGTACTTC. This codes for CASSGTVPHEQYF.

The gene calls are TRBV6-2 or TRBV6-3 and TRBJ1-1; 9 bases are a match to TRBD1. This CDR3 has 16 amino acids. The V gene end was trimmed by 7 bases and the J gene end by 5 bases; junction bases not matched to a gene: 14. Per germline, CDR1 MNHEY and CDR2 SVGEGT. The CDR3 DNA reads as TGTGCCAGCAACCCAGACAGGGGGGCATTACGTACTGAAGCTTTCTTT. Translated: CASNPDRGALRTEAFF.

The chain joins TRBV7-9 to TRBJ2-1; TRBD1 agrees at 7 bases. Germline V gives CDR1 SEHNR, CDR2 FQNEAQ (reference sequence). This CDR3 comprises 15 residues. Trimming removed 5 bases from V and 2 bases from J; junction bases left unmatched: 6. The CDR3 sequence is CASSESGTAYNEQFF. The CDR3 DNA follows: TGTGCCAGCAGCGAATCCGGGACAGCCTACAATGAGCAGTTCTTC.

This chain joins TRBV28 and TRBJ1-4, with D perhaps matching TRBD1 (6 bases). V lost 3 bases and J lost 5, with 7 bases in between. CDR3 length: 13 amino acids. From germline, CDR1 is MDHEN and CDR2 SYDVKM. CDR3 in amino acids: CASSFGQNEKLFF. The CDR3 nucleotides read TGTGCCAGCAGTTTTGGACAGAATGAAAAACTGTTTTTT.

The chain recombines TRBV6-5 with TRBJ1-1, with D possibly matching TRBD1 (6 bases). With 7 bases removed from V and 0 bases from J, the gap between germline ends came to 15 bases. The V gene's germline CDR1 is MNHEY and CDR2 SVGAGI. CDR3 size: 15 residues. The CDR3 coding sequence is TGTGCCAGCACTTCCAGGGGAACGATGAACACTGAAGCTTTCTTT. This gives the protein CASTSRGTMNTEAFF.

The CDR3 DNA reads as TGTGCCAGCTCACCTGACACAGGGACTAATGAAAAACTGTTTTTT. It specifies CASSPDTGTNEKLFF. The chain employs TRBV18 and TRBJ1-4; possibly TRBD1 for D (6 bases). Germline V gene data show CDR1 as KGHSH and CDR2 as LQKENI. This CDR3 has 15 residues. V was shortened by 3 bases and J by 2 bases, with 10 bases between the two germline ends. Full variable domain (missing parts from reference TRBV18 and TRBJ1-4): NAGVMQNPRHLVRRRGQEARLRCSPMKGHSHVYWYRQLPEEGLKFMVYLQKENIIDESGMPKERFSAEFPKEGPSILRIQQVVRGDSAAYFCASSPDTGTNEKLFFGSGTQLSVL.

This chain connects TRBV3-1 (or the pseudogene TRBV3-2) to TRBJ2-5; TRBD2 is a possible D gene (6 bases). Germline loops: CDR1 LGHDT, CDR2 YNNKEL (reference sequence). V gave up 4 bases and J gave up 4 bases, with 19 bases separating them. This CDR3 region has 16 residues. CDR3 in DNA: TGTGCCAGCAGCCCGACCAGGACTACATCAGGAGAGACCCAGTACTTC. It encodes CASSPTRTTSGETQYF.